This record looks at one T cell receptor beta chain sequence and its context. Its target is unknown. The data stem from a study of T cells in localized non-small cell lung cancer. Study conclusions and caveats: Uninvolved adjacent lung had more T cell clonality than any other tissue, topping tumor.

Looked up from germline, CDR1 is SGHNT and CDR2 is YYREEE (reference sequence). The V gene lost 0 bases and the J gene lost 3 bases, with 9 bases spanning the gap. CDR3 size: 14 residues. Some clones are missing from TCRdb's copy, which holds only in-frame ones; the method was immunoSEQ multiplex PCR. The sample consists of about 54,000 clones, about 83% of them appearing once. This sequence joins TRBV5-4 and TRBJ1-2; no reliable D call. The specimen comprised peripheral blood, sampled before any cancer treatment. The receptor was derived from a female donor older than 55 with stage II squamous cell lung carcinoma. Here the CDR3 DNA reads TGTGCCAGCAGCTTGGACGGAGGATACTATGGCTACACCTTC. Its protein is CASSLDGGYYGYTF.